Listed here is a single TCR beta chain. In the original analysis: Estimated nucleated cell counts came from reference gene primer amplification. Measured with immunoSEQ multiplex PCR; TCRdb has only the in-frame clones, and not every one. D and trimming were read from the DNA, whereas the V and J calls and clone size are those reported in that table. The sample shows about 99,000 clones, roughly 87% of them seen only once. This CDR3 is built from 15 residues. The junction had 4 bases not matched to a gene; V was cut back by 3 bases and J by 0 bases. CDR1 is SNHLY, CDR2 FYNNEI, per germline. The source of the sample is a study of blood T cell repertoires in COVID-19. Looking at the study overall: Acute and convalescent COVID-19 specimens originated in the United States, Italy and Spain.

This chain joins TRBV2 and TRBJ2-7, with 8 nucleotides matching TRBD2. The clonotype comes from a human donor in a cohort sampled during active COVID-19. Sequencing was carried out using peripheral blood. The CDR3 nucleotides are TGTGCCAGCAGTGATAGCGGGGCCAGCTCCTACGAGCAGTACTTC. Protein sequence: CASSDSGASSYEQYF.